A single sample gave rise to the 19 T cell receptor beta chains below, sequenced in a study of cytomegalovirus exposure and HLA in healthy donors (dated by TCRdb to 2017 to 2019). Library construction relied on the immunoSEQ multiplex PCR assay. For the multiplex PCR, a mixture combining 60 forward primers for TCR Vbeta segments and 13 reverse primers for TCR Jbeta segments was used. Drawn from immuneACCESS, this table holds only the in-frame rearrangements with V and J called that TCRdb kept. Clones are partly lost; checked studies trace under half to an unresolved V gene and leave the rest unexplained. The table for this sample lists about 150,000 clones; over 65% of them were counted only once. The biggest ten clones account for approximately 2.1% of the sample. The sequenced sample consisted of PBMCs. The origin of the receptors is a man aged 25-40 years in good health and CMV-seronegative.

This clone was detected a few times. The chain carries TRBV4-2 and TRBJ1-2, with TRBD1 matching over 8 bases. Germline CDR1 is LGHNA and CDR2 is YNFKEQ. The CDR3 sequence is 15 residues long. J lost 2 bases, V lost 0 bases, and 2 bases had no gene match. The CDR3 DNA is TGTGCCAGCAGCCAAGATCGGACAGGGAACTATGGCTACACCTTC. This translates into CASSQDRTGNYGYTF.

The CDR3 region has the DNA TGTGCCATCAGGAGGGGGGACAGGGCCGCCGGGGAGCTGTTTTTT. As protein: CAIRRGDRAAGELFF. The V call is TRBV10-3, the J call TRBJ2-2; 9 bases fit TRBD1. This CDR3 spans 15 amino acids. V was pared by 6 bases and J by 6 bases, with 8 bases of the junction left unmatched. Per the germline V gene, CDR1 is ENHRY and CDR2 is SYGVKD.

The chain joins TRBV29-1 to TRBJ2-7, with a weak D call TRBD1 (6 bases). There are 13 residues in the CDR3. CDR1 is SQVTM, CDR2 ANQGSEA, per germline. Trimming pared 6 bases from V and 3 bases from J, leaving 15 bases between. CDR3 sequence: CSVGQGTNYEQYF. For the CDR3, the DNA is TGCAGCGTGGGCCAAGGGACAAACTACGAGCAGTACTTC.

The count of this clone is one. V and J are TRBV13 and TRBJ2-1; D may be TRBD2 (6 bases). The germline V gene has CDR1 PRHDT and CDR2 FYEKMQ (reference sequence). The CDR3 is 16 amino acids. Trimming shortened V by 2 bases and J by 5 bases, and 16 bases separated the two germline ends. The CDR3 reads CASSLSPFRTNNEQFF. CDR3 DNA: TGTGCCAGCAGCTTAAGTCCTTTCAGGACTAACAATGAGCAGTTCTTC.

This clone was detected only a few times. The J gene is TRBJ2-2, the V gene TRBV9; TRBD2 matches at 10 bases. The CDR3 is 18 amino acids. V was clipped by 0 bases and J by 5 bases; unmatched bases: 10. Germline V gene data show CDR1 as SGDLS and CDR2 as YYNGEE. CDR3 region: CASSVALAGATRTGELFF. The CDR3 DNA reads as TGTGCCAGCAGCGTAGCCCTAGCGGGGGCCACCAGGACCGGGGAGCTGTTTTTT. The full variable domain, its missing parts supplied by reference TRBV9 and TRBJ2-2, is DSGVTQTPKHLITATGQRVTLRCSPRSGDLSVYWYQQSLDQGLQFLIQYYNGEERAKGNILERFSAQQFPDLHSELNLSSLELGDSALYFCASSVALAGATRTGELFFGEGSRLTVL.

This sequence joins TRBV20-1 and TRBJ2-7, with D hard to call. The CDR3 is 11 amino acids. Trimming took off 3 bases at V and 3 bases at J, with 6 bases between the two ends. Germline CDR1 is DFQATT and CDR2 is SNEGSKA (reference sequence). Written as DNA, the CDR3 is TGCAGTGCTAGGCCAGACTACGAGCAGTACTTC. Its translation is CSARPDYEQYF.

V usage is TRBV11-2 and J usage is TRBJ1-2; D is uncertain. V shed 0 bases and J shed 2 bases, with 7 bases lying between them. The germline V gene has CDR1 SGHAT and CDR2 FQNNGV. This CDR3 is built from 14 residues. CDR3 loop: CASSLESGNYGYTF. The CDR3 DNA reads TGTGCCAGCAGCTTAGAATCGGGGAACTATGGCTACACCTTC.

There are a few counts of this clone. The chain joins TRBV4-3 to TRBJ1-4; D call uncertain. The CDR3 length is 16 residues. Germline assignment: CDR1 LGHNA and CDR2 YSLEER. Trimming cost V 0 bases and J 4 bases, with 12 bases left between them. The CDR3 nucleotides read TGCGCCAGCAGCCAAGAATCGAGAGGATATAATGAAAAACTGTTTTTT. Amino acids: CASSQESRGYNEKLFF.

This clone has more than one count but fewer than ten. The chain is built from TRBV6-6 and TRBJ1-5, with no clear D. This CDR3 is 15 amino acids long. Between the trimmed V and J ends, which lost 8 bases and 5 bases, there was a span of 19 bases. Germline V gene sequence: CDR1 MNHNY, CDR2 SVGAGI (reference sequence). The CDR3 DNA reads TGTGCCAGCTCTCCTGGGTTCGGGGATGATCAGCCCCAGCATTTT. Its translation is CASSPGFGDDQPQHF.

The chain recombines TRBV5-1 with TRBJ2-7, with TRBD2 matching 8 bases. Germline loops: CDR1 SGHRS, CDR2 YFSETQ. The length of the CDR3 is 18 residues. Trimming cost V 2 bases and J 1 base; bases outside gene matches: 14. The CDR3 loop reads CASSFWLNGRGGSYEQYF. The CDR3 nucleotides read TGCGCCAGCAGCTTCTGGTTGAATGGTCGGGGGGGTTCCTACGAGCAGTACTTC. Supplemented by reference TRBV5-1 and TRBJ2-7, the full variable domain reads KAGVTQTPRYLIKTRGQQVTLSCSPISGHRSVSWYQQTPGQGLQFLFEYFSETQRNKGNFPGRFSGRQFSNSRSEMNVSTLELGDSALYLCASSFWLNGRGGSYEQYFGPGTRLTVT.

The chain is built from TRBV7-9 and TRBJ2-7; D is unresolved. Trimming removed 5 bases from V and 3 bases from J, with 14 bases in between. Germline CDR1 and CDR2: SEHNR and FQNEAQ (reference sequence). The CDR3 is 14 amino acids. The CDR3 nucleotides read TGTGCCAGCAGCCCTCCGGTCCAAATCTACGAGCAGTACTTC. Translation gives CASSPPVQIYEQYF.

This clone has a handful of counts. The chain recombines TRBV7-9 with TRBJ2-1, with a tentative D call TRBD2 (7 bases). Germline V gives CDR1 SEHNR, CDR2 FQNEAQ (reference sequence). The CDR3 totals 16 residues. The V end was cut by 7 bases, the J end by 3 bases, with 19 bases between. The CDR3 DNA is TGTGCCAGCATCCTGGGGGCGGGGGAGTTCTACAATGAGCAGTTCTTC. Amino acids: CASILGAGEFYNEQFF.

The V gene is TRBV2, the J gene TRBJ1-5, with D perhaps TRBD1 (6 bases). The CDR3 covers 15 residues. The germline CDR1 and CDR2 sequences are SNHLY and FYNNEI. The V end lost 6 bases, the J end lost 0 bases, and 12 bases lay between the germline ends. The CDR3: CASRLDSYSNQPQHF. DNA for the CDR3: TGTGCCAGCAGGTTGGACAGCTATAGCAATCAGCCCCAGCATTTT.

The chain is built from TRBV5-1 and TRBJ1-2; 8 positions match TRBD1. Germline V gene sequence: CDR1 SGHRS, CDR2 YFSETQ. The CDR3 is 14 amino acids. The V and J ends lost 4 bases and 4 bases, in that order; junction bases with no gene match: 6. CDR3 DNA: TGCGCCAGCAGCCCCGGAGACAGGGGCTATGGCTACACCTTC. Residues: CASSPGDRGYGYTF.

V is TRBV6-1 and J is TRBJ2-3; 14 nucleotides match TRBD2. Looked up from germline, CDR1 is MNHNS and CDR2 is SASEGT. The CDR3 sequence is 19 residues long. V dropped 4 bases and J dropped 2; count of bases not matched to a gene: 11. CDR3 sequence reads: CASSGGTSGGHFVTDTQYF. CDR3 nucleotide sequence: TGTGCCAGCAGTGGGGGGACTAGCGGGGGCCATTTCGTCACAGATACGCAGTATTTT.

The rearrangement uses TRBV28 and TRBJ2-3, with TRBD2 identical over 9 bases. The CDR3 consists of 15 residues. Germline V CDR1 and CDR2: MDHEN, SYDVKM. Losses at the gene ends were 7 bases for V and 0 bases for J; bases not matched to a gene: 5. Written as DNA, the CDR3 is TGTGCCAGCATACCTAGCGGGGTGAGCACAGATACGCAGTATTTT. It translates to CASIPSGVSTDTQYF.

The chain recombines TRBV18 with TRBJ1-1; D possibly corresponds to TRBD1 (5 bases). The CDR3 consists of 14 residues. With 2 bases removed from V and 5 bases from J, the gap between germline ends came to 12 bases. Per the germline V gene, CDR1 is KGHSH and CDR2 is LQKENI. The DNA of the CDR3 is TGTGCCAGCTCACCATTGCAGGGAGGGACTGAAGCTTTCTTT. This translates into CASSPLQGGTEAFF.

CDR3 protein: CAWRIGGVETQYF. The CDR3 nucleotides are TGTGCCTGGAGGATCGGGGGGGTAGAGACCCAGTACTTC. The V call is TRBV30, the J call TRBJ2-5, with 8 bases that match TRBD2. Trimming at V came to 3 bases and at J to 4 bases, leaving 4 bases not matched to a gene. The CDR3 covers 13 residues. The germline V gene encodes CDR1 GTSNPN and CDR2 SVGIG (reference sequence).

The V and J genes are TRBV7-6 and TRBJ2-6, with TRBD2 identical over 8 bases. J was trimmed by 2 bases and V by 4 bases; bases with no gene match: 7. Looked up from germline, CDR1 is SGHVS and CDR2 is FNYEAQ. The CDR3 runs 17 residues. CDR3 loop: CASSSGTRGTGANVLTF. The CDR3 coding sequence is TGTGCCAGCAGCTCCGGGACTAGAGGCACTGGGGCCAACGTCCTGACTTTC.